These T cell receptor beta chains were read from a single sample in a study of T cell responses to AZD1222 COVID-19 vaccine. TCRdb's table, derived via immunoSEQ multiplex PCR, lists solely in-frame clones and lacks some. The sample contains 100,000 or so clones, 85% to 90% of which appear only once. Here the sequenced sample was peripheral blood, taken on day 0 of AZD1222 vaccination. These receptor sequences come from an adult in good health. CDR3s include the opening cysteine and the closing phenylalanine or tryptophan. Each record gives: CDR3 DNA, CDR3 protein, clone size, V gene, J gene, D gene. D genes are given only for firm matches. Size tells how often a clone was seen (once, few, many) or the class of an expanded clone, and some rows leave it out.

cdr3_nt: TGTGCCACCAGCCGAGGGAGCCCAGGGGGGGGAAACACCATATATTTT
cdr3_aa: CATSRGSPGGGNTIYF
clone_size: -
v_call: TRBV15
j_call: TRBJ1-3
d_call: TRBD1

cdr3_nt: TGTGCCAGCGGGGACAGAAATCAGCCCCAGCATTTT
cdr3_aa: CASGDRNQPQHF
clone_size: -
v_call: TRBV2
j_call: TRBJ1-5
d_call: TRBD1

cdr3_nt: TGTGCCAGCAGCTTAAAACAGGGAGGCACCGGGGAGCTGTTTTTT
cdr3_aa: CASSLKQGGTGELFF
clone_size: -
v_call: TRBV7-2
j_call: TRBJ2-2
d_call: -

cdr3_nt: TGCAGTGCTAGTGATAAGGCTAGGAGCACAGATACGCAGTATTTT
cdr3_aa: CSASDKARSTDTQYF
clone_size: -
v_call: TRBV20-1
j_call: TRBJ2-3
d_call: -

cdr3_nt: TGTGCCAGCAGCTCGGGAGCCACTATCAACACCGGGGAGCTGTTTTTT
cdr3_aa: CASSSGATINTGELFF
clone_size: -
v_call: TRBV5-6
j_call: TRBJ2-2
d_call: -

cdr3_nt: TGTGCCAGCAGTCGACAGGGGGGTTTTGGCTACACCTTC
cdr3_aa: CASSRQGGFGYTF
clone_size: -
v_call: TRBV6-5
j_call: TRBJ1-2
d_call: TRBD1

cdr3_nt: TGTGCCAGCACTGAGACCCCCTCGGGCAACACCATATATTTT
cdr3_aa: CASTETPSGNTIYF
clone_size: -
v_call: TRBV2
j_call: TRBJ1-3
d_call: -

cdr3_nt: TGTGCCAGCAGCTTAGGGCGGGACTCCGGGGAGCTGTTTTTT
cdr3_aa: CASSLGRDSGELFF
clone_size: few
v_call: TRBV7-2
j_call: TRBJ2-2
d_call: -

cdr3_nt: TGTGCCAGCAGCCAAGGGGGGGGCCCCCGAGGAGGAGCTTTCTTT
cdr3_aa: CASSQGGGPRGGAFF
clone_size: -
v_call: TRBV5-4
j_call: TRBJ1-1
d_call: -

cdr3_nt: TGTGCCAGCAGCTTAGATCGGGGGGGAGTCGTGCCCGGGGAGCTGTTTTTT
cdr3_aa: CASSLDRGGVVPGELFF
clone_size: -
v_call: TRBV11-2
j_call: TRBJ2-2
d_call: TRBD2

cdr3_nt: TGTGCCAGCAGCCCTGACGCGATCTATGGCTACACCTTC
cdr3_aa: CASSPDAIYGYTF
clone_size: few
v_call: TRBV28
j_call: TRBJ1-2
d_call: -

cdr3_nt: TGTGCCAGCAGCCAGGGGGCAGGGGGCCCTGCACCTTATTACGAGCAGTACTTC
cdr3_aa: CASSQGAGGPAPYYEQYF
clone_size: -
v_call: TRBV11-2
j_call: TRBJ2-7
d_call: TRBD1

cdr3_nt: TGCGCCAGCAGCCCGGATAGGGCCGGGGAGCTGTTTTTT
cdr3_aa: CASSPDRAGELFF
clone_size: -
v_call: TRBV5-1
j_call: TRBJ2-2
d_call: -

cdr3_nt: TGTGCCAGCAGCGTAGATCTGGGACTGGCTGGCTACACCTTC
cdr3_aa: CASSVDLGLAGYTF
clone_size: -
v_call: TRBV9
j_call: TRBJ1-2
d_call: -

cdr3_nt: TGTGCCAGCAGTCCGCCGGGGGGAGGGCCCTACGAGCAGTACTTC
cdr3_aa: CASSPPGGGPYEQYF
clone_size: medium-sized
v_call: TRBV28
j_call: TRBJ2-7
d_call: TRBD2

cdr3_nt: TGTGCCAGCAGTGAACTTCTTGGCATCGGCGAGCAGTTCTTC
cdr3_aa: CASSELLGIGEQFF
clone_size: medium-sized
v_call: TRBV6-1
j_call: TRBJ2-1
d_call: -

cdr3_nt: TGTGCCAGCAGTGGTTACAGCACTCGGACAGGGTCTGGCTACACCTTC
cdr3_aa: CASSGYSTRTGSGYTF
clone_size: -
v_call: TRBV2
j_call: TRBJ1-2
d_call: TRBD1

cdr3_nt: TGCGCCAGCAGGCAAATGGAGAATCAGCCCCAGCATTTT
cdr3_aa: CASRQMENQPQHF
clone_size: few
v_call: TRBV5-1
j_call: TRBJ1-5
d_call: -

cdr3_nt: TGTGCCAGCAGTGAAGCGGGGACTAAGGGTAATGAGCAGTTCTTC
cdr3_aa: CASSEAGTKGNEQFF
clone_size: -
v_call: TRBV6-1
j_call: TRBJ2-1
d_call: TRBD2

cdr3_nt: TGTGCCATCAGAAATGACGTTAAGTACAATGAGCAGTTCTTC
cdr3_aa: CAIRNDVKYNEQFF
clone_size: once
v_call: TRBV10-3
j_call: TRBJ2-1
d_call: -

cdr3_nt: TGTGCCAGTAGTATACACTATAGCACTGAAGCTTTCTTT
cdr3_aa: CASSIHYSTEAFF
clone_size: few
v_call: TRBV19
j_call: TRBJ1-1
d_call: -

cdr3_nt: TGTGCCATCAAAGGTACAGGAAGCTCCTACAATGAGCAGTTCTTC
cdr3_aa: CAIKGTGSSYNEQFF
clone_size: once
v_call: TRBV10-3
j_call: TRBJ2-1
d_call: -

cdr3_nt: TGTGCCAGCAGTTTACGGGGGACAGGGGTCCTTTCACCCCTCCACTTT
cdr3_aa: CASSLRGTGVLSPLHF
clone_size: few
v_call: TRBV27
j_call: TRBJ1-6
d_call: TRBD1

cdr3_nt: TGTGCCAGCAGCCTCAAGAGAGGTGGCCCCTCTGAGCAGTTCTTC
cdr3_aa: CASSLKRGGPSEQFF
clone_size: -
v_call: TRBV7-2
j_call: TRBJ2-1
d_call: -

cdr3_nt: TGTGCCAGTAGTCCTCCGGGACAGAATTCACCCCTCCACTTT
cdr3_aa: CASSPPGQNSPLHF
clone_size: -
v_call: TRBV19
j_call: TRBJ1-6
d_call: TRBD1

cdr3_nt: TGTGCCAGTAGTGACGACGGCAATCAGCCCCAGCATTTT
cdr3_aa: CASSDDGNQPQHF
clone_size: -
v_call: TRBV19
j_call: TRBJ1-5
d_call: -

cdr3_nt: TGCGCCAGCAGCTTCGGACTGACCTCCTACGAGCAGTACTTC
cdr3_aa: CASSFGLTSYEQYF
clone_size: -
v_call: TRBV5-1
j_call: TRBJ2-7
d_call: -

cdr3_nt: TGCGCCAGCAGCCAAGATGGTTTCGGAGAGCAGTTCTTC
cdr3_aa: CASSQDGFGEQFF
clone_size: -
v_call: TRBV4-3
j_call: TRBJ2-1
d_call: -

cdr3_nt: TGTGCCAGCAGTGAGATTCTAGCGGGGCAGTTCTTC
cdr3_aa: CASSEILAGQFF
clone_size: -
v_call: TRBV2
j_call: TRBJ2-1
d_call: TRBD2

cdr3_nt: TGTGCCAGTAGTAAGACAGCGACCAATCAGCCCCAGCATTTT
cdr3_aa: CASSKTATNQPQHF
clone_size: -
v_call: TRBV19
j_call: TRBJ1-5
d_call: -

cdr3_nt: TGTGCCAGTACCTCTGGACAGGGGGCTTTCTCTGGAAACACCATATATTTT
cdr3_aa: CASTSGQGAFSGNTIYF
clone_size: -
v_call: TRBV19
j_call: TRBJ1-3
d_call: TRBD1

cdr3_nt: TGTGCCAGCAGCTTTCGAACGGATGGAAACACCATATATTTT
cdr3_aa: CASSFRTDGNTIYF
clone_size: -
v_call: TRBV9
j_call: TRBJ1-3
d_call: -

cdr3_nt: TGCGCCAGCAAAAAAACGGGTAGCACAGATACGCAGTATTTT
cdr3_aa: CASKKTGSTDTQYF
clone_size: -
v_call: TRBV10-2
j_call: TRBJ2-3
d_call: -

cdr3_nt: TGTGCCAGTATGGGGGGAAACTATGGCTACACCTTC
cdr3_aa: CASMGGNYGYTF
clone_size: -
v_call: TRBV19
j_call: TRBJ1-2
d_call: -

cdr3_nt: TGTGCCGAAACGACCCAAAACGGGGACAGGTACTCTTTCGGCTACACCTTC
cdr3_aa: CAETTQNGDRYSFGYTF
clone_size: -
v_call: TRBV7-3
j_call: TRBJ1-2
d_call: TRBD1

cdr3_nt: TGCGCCAGCAGTGAAACCCTGGGGAGCCCTCTAGGAACAAGATTGGGGACCCAGTACTTC
cdr3_aa: CASSETLGSPLGTRLGTQYF
clone_size: -
v_call: TRBV10-2
j_call: TRBJ2-5
d_call: -

cdr3_nt: TGTGCCAGCCTAAGCCCACAGAACACTGAAGCTTTCTTT
cdr3_aa: CASLSPQNTEAFF
clone_size: -
v_call: TRBV6-5
j_call: TRBJ1-1
d_call: -

cdr3_nt: TGCGCCAGCAGCTCCATGGACAGAAGAAAAGAGACCCAGTACTTC
cdr3_aa: CASSSMDRRKETQYF
clone_size: -
v_call: TRBV5-1
j_call: TRBJ2-5
d_call: -

cdr3_nt: TGTGCCAGCACCCGGGACGTTCTGTTCACAGATACGCAGTATTTT
cdr3_aa: CASTRDVLFTDTQYF
clone_size: -
v_call: TRBV5-5
j_call: TRBJ2-3
d_call: -

cdr3_nt: TGTGCCAGCAGTCCCTCCACTGACAGCTCCCATGGCTACACCTTC
cdr3_aa: CASSPSTDSSHGYTF
clone_size: -
v_call: TRBV6-4
j_call: TRBJ1-2
d_call: -

cdr3_nt: TGTGCCAGCTCACAGAGACAGGGTCGCACAGATACGCAGTATTTT
cdr3_aa: CASSQRQGRTDTQYF
clone_size: -
v_call: TRBV18
j_call: TRBJ2-3
d_call: TRBD1

cdr3_nt: TGTGCCAGCAGTTTGGCCGGTAGCTCCTACAATGAGCAGTTCTTC
cdr3_aa: CASSLAGSSYNEQFF
clone_size: once
v_call: TRBV27
j_call: TRBJ2-1
d_call: -

cdr3_nt: TGTGCCAGCAGCTTAGGAGGGGCGGTATGGGAGCAGTACTTC
cdr3_aa: CASSLGGAVWEQYF
clone_size: -
v_call: TRBV11-2
j_call: TRBJ2-7
d_call: -

cdr3_nt: TGTGCCAGCAGGAGCACTGAAGCTTTCTTT
cdr3_aa: CASRSTEAFF
clone_size: -
v_call: TRBV28
j_call: TRBJ1-1
d_call: -

cdr3_nt: TGTGCCAGCAGTTGGATTATCGGCAGGAGCTCCTACGAGCAGTACTTC
cdr3_aa: CASSWIIGRSSYEQYF
clone_size: -
v_call: TRBV6-2/TRBV6-3
j_call: TRBJ2-7
d_call: -

cdr3_nt: TGTGCCAGCACATTATACGGGGCAAACTATGGCTACACCTTC
cdr3_aa: CASTLYGANYGYTF
clone_size: -
v_call: TRBV28
j_call: TRBJ1-2
d_call: -

cdr3_nt: TGTGCCACAACCCCGCGGGCCATTGGTAATGAGCAGTTCTTC
cdr3_aa: CATTPRAIGNEQFF
clone_size: -
v_call: TRBV10-3
j_call: TRBJ2-1
d_call: -

cdr3_nt: TGTGCCAGCAGCCAAGGTCTAGTCAATCAGCCCCAGCATTTT
cdr3_aa: CASSQGLVNQPQHF
clone_size: -
v_call: TRBV3-1/TRBV3-2
j_call: TRBJ1-5
d_call: -

cdr3_nt: TGTGCCACCAGCCGGGGGGGGTCGAGCTCCTACGAGCAGTACTTC
cdr3_aa: CATSRGGSSSYEQYF
clone_size: -
v_call: TRBV15
j_call: TRBJ2-7
d_call: TRBD2

cdr3_nt: TGCGCCAGCAGCGCCCAGACAGCCCCTGGGGCCAACGTCCTGACTTTC
cdr3_aa: CASSAQTAPGANVLTF
clone_size: -
v_call: TRBV5-1
j_call: TRBJ2-6
d_call: -

cdr3_nt: TGTGCCCTCCGACCGAAGACTGAAGCTTTCTTT
cdr3_aa: CALRPKTEAFF
clone_size: -
v_call: TRBV30
j_call: TRBJ1-1
d_call: -

cdr3_nt: TGTGCCAGCAGCTTTCGGTTAGGAGAACAGACAGATACGCAGTATTTT
cdr3_aa: CASSFRLGEQTDTQYF
clone_size: -
v_call: TRBV7-9
j_call: TRBJ2-3
d_call: -

cdr3_nt: TGTGCCAGCAGCTACCGGGCTCTGAACACTGAAGCTTTCTTT
cdr3_aa: CASSYRALNTEAFF
clone_size: -
v_call: TRBV5-6
j_call: TRBJ1-1
d_call: -

cdr3_nt: TGTGCCAGCAGTCCTTCCGGGACCTACGAGCAGTACTTC
cdr3_aa: CASSPSGTYEQYF
clone_size: -
v_call: TRBV28
j_call: TRBJ2-7
d_call: -

cdr3_nt: TGTGCCAGCAGTTTATTAGGGGTTACTGAAGCTTTCTTT
cdr3_aa: CASSLLGVTEAFF
clone_size: -
v_call: TRBV28
j_call: TRBJ1-1
d_call: -